This section outlines one T cell receptor (beta chain) sequence together with its context. What it binds is not known. Each CDR3 protein gets one entry after TCRdb re-called the RACE reads with MiXCR. The table has some 170,000 distinct CDR3 sequences, approximately 20% seen once. CDR1 and CDR2 from the germline V gene are SGHRS and YFSETQ. With V trimmed by 9 bases and J by 5 bases, 10 bases remained unmatched. CDR3 length: 14 residues. Sample time point: patch test 1, 2 weeks after DPC sensitization. Specified treatment: therapeutic diphenylcyclopropenone sensitization with weekly scalp DPC. This sample was taken from a study of human T cells and chemical hapten exposure. The overall study: Weekly diphenylcyclopropenone doses were given to patients' scalps across the approximately 25-week study.

Study observations and caveats: In the PT1 data, expanded TCR counts showed a positive correlation with patch test score.

The material was whole blood, obtained in connection with sensitization to the hapten diphenylcyclopropenone (DPC). This clonotype was sampled from a woman aged 45-65 years with alopecia areata. Some clones in this sample may be carry-over from other donors' samples. The chain carries TRBV5-1 and TRBJ2-3; 9 bases are shared with TRBD2. Here the CDR3 DNA reads TGCGCCACCAGTCTTAGCGGGAGAGGAGATACGCAGTATTTT. Amino acids: CATSLSGRGDTQYF.